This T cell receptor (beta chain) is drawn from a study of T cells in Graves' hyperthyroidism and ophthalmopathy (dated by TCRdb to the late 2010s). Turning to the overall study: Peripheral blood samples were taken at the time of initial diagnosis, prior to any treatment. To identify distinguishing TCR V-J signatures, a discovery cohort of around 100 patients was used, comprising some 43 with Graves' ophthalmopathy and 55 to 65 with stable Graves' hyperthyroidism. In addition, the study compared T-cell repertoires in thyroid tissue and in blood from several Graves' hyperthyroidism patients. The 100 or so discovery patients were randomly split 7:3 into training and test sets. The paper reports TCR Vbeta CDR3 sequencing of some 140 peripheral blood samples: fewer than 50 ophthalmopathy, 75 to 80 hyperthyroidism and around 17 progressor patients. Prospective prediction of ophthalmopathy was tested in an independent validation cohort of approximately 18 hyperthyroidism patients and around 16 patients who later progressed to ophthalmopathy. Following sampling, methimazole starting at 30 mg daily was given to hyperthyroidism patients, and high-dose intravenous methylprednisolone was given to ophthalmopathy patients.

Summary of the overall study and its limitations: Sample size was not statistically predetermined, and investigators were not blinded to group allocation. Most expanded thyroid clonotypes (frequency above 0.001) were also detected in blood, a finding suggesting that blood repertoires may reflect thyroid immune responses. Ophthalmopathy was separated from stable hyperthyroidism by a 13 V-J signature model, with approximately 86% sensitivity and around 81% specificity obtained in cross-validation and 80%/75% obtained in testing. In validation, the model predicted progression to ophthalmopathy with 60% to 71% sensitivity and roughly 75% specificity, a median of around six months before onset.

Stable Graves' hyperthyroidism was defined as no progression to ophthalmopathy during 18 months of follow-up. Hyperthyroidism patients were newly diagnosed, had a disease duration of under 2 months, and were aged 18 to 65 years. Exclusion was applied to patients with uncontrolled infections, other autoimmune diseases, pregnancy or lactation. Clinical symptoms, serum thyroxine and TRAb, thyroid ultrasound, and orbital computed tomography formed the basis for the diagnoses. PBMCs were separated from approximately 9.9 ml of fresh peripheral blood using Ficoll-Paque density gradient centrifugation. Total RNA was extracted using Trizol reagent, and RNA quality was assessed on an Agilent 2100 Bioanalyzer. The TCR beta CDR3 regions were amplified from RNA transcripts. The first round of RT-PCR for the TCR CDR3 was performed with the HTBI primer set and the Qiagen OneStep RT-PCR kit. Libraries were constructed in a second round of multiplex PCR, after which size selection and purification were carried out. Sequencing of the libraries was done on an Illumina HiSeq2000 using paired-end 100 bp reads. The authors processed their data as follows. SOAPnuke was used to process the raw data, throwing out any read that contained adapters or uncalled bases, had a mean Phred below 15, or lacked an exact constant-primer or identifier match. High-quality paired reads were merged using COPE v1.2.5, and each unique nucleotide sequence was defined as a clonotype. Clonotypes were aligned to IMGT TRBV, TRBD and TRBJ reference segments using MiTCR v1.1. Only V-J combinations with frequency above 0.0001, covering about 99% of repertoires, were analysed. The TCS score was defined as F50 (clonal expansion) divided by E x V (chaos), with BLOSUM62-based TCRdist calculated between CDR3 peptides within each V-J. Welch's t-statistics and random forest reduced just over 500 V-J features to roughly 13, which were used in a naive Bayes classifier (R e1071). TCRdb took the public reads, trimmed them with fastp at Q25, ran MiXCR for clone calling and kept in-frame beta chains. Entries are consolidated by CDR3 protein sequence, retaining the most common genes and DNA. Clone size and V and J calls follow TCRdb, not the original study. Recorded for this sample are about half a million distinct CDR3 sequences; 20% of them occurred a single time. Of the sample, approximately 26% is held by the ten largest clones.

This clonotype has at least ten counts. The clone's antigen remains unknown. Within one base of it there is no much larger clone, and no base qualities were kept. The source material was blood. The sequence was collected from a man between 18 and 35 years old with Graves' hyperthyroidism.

The DNA sequence reads TGTGCCAGCAGTGCGAGGCAAATAGCTAACTATGGCTACACCTTC. Translated, it gives CASSARQIANYGYTF. The chain is encoded by TRBV2 joined to TRBJ1-2; the D gene cannot be named for sure. V drops 4 bases and J drops 0 bases, leaving 12 bases in between. From cysteine to phenylalanine, the CDR3 is 15 amino acids long. Only the CDR3 part of the read is kept: 45 bases, read in frame from the first base. The germline V gene encodes CDR1 SNHLY and CDR2 FYNNEI.